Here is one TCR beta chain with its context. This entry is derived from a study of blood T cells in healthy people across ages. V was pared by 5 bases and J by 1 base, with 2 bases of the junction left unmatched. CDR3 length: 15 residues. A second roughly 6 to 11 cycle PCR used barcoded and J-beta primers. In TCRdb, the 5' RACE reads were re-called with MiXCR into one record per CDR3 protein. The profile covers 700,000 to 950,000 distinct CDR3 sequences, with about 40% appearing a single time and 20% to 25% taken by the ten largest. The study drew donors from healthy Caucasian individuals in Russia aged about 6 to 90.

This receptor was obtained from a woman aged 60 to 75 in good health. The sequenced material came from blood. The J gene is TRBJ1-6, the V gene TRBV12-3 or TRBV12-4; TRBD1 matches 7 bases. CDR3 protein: CASSAGGSYNSPLHF. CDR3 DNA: TGTGCCAGCAGTGCAGGGGGTTCCTATAATTCACCCCTCCACTTT.